This TCR beta chain was observed in a study of T-cell memory formation after mild COVID-19. A single record per CDR3 protein comes from TCRdb applying MiXCR to the 5' RACE reads. Of roughly 310,000 distinct CDR3 sequences detected, about 15% appear once; the ten largest clones hold about a fifth. The CDR3 sequence is 18 residues long. V lost 1 base, J lost 1 base, and 10 bases stayed unmatched. Germline CDR1 is SEHNR and CDR2 is FQNEAQ (reference sequence). This clonotype was observed a few times. The rearrangement links TRBV7-9 to TRBJ2-1, with 7 nucleotides matching TRBD1. The clonotype was recovered from a man younger than 30 who had mild COVID-19 (a few samples of this study predate the infection). Cell type and time point are not known. The sample taken for sequencing was PBMCs or a T cell subset sorted from them (not recorded which). This CDR3 reads CASSLGIQGYTSYNEQFF. CDR3 nucleotide sequence: TGTGCCAGCAGCTTAGGAATACAGGGGTATACTTCCTACAATGAGCAGTTCTTC.